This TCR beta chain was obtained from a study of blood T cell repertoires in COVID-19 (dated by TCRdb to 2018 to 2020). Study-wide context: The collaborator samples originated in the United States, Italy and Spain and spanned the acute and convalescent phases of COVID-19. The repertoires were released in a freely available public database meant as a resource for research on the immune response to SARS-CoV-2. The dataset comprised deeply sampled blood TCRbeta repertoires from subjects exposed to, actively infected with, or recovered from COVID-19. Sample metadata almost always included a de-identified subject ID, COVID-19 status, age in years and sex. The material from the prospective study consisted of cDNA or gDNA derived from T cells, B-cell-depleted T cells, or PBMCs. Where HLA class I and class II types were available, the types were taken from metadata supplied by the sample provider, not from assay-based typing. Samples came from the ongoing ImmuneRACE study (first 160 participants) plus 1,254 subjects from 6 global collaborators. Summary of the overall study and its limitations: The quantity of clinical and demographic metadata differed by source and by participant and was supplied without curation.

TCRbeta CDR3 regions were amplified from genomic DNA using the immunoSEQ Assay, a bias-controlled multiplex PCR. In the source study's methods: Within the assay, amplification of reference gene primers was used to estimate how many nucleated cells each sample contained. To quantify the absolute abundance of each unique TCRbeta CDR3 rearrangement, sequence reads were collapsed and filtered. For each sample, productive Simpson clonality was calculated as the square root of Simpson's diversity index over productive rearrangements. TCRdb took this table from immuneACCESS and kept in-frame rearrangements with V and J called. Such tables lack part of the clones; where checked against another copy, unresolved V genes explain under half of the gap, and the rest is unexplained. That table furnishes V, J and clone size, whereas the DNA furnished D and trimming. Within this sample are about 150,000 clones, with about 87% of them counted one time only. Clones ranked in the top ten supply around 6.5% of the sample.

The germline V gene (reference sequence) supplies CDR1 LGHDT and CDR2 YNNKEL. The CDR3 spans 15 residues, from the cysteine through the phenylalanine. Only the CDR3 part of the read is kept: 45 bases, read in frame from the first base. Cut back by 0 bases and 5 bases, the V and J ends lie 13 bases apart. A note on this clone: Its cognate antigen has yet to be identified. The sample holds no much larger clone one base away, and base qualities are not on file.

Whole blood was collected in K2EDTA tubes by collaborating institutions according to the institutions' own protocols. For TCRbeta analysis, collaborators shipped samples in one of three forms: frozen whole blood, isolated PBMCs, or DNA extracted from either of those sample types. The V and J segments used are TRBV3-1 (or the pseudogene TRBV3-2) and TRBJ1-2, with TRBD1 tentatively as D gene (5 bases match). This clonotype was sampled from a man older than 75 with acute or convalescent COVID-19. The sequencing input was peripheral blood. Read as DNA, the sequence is TGTGCCAGCAGCCAAGAGGGGCTCCTGTTGTATGGCTACACCTTC. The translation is CASSQEGLLLYGYTF.